This section outlines one TCR beta chain sequence together with its context. What it binds is unknown. One end of the junction varies from germline; a read error may be responsible. CDR1 and CDR2 (germline): KGHSH, LQKENI. The CDR3 is 13 residues long. PCR primers comprised 60 Vbeta and 13 Jbeta primers. Sequenced by immunoSEQ multiplex PCR; TCRdb stores in-frame clones only, minus some. The sample has 220,000 or so clones, about 70% seen once; the top ten hold approximately 1.9%. This sample was included in a study of cytomegalovirus exposure and HLA in healthy donors. Study results and caveats: It was only CMV serostatus that was available as immune exposure information. Most TCR sequences were rare, but some public TCRs occurred in many donors.

The receptor was isolated from a woman aged 25 to 39 in good health and CMV-seronegative. The rearrangement joins TRBV18 to TRBJ1-1; 8 nucleotides agree with TRBD1. The sequencing sample was made of PBMCs. CDR3 nucleotide sequence: TGTGACAGCTCACCCGGACAGGGAGGGATAGCTTTCTTT. Its protein is CDSSPGQGGIAFF.